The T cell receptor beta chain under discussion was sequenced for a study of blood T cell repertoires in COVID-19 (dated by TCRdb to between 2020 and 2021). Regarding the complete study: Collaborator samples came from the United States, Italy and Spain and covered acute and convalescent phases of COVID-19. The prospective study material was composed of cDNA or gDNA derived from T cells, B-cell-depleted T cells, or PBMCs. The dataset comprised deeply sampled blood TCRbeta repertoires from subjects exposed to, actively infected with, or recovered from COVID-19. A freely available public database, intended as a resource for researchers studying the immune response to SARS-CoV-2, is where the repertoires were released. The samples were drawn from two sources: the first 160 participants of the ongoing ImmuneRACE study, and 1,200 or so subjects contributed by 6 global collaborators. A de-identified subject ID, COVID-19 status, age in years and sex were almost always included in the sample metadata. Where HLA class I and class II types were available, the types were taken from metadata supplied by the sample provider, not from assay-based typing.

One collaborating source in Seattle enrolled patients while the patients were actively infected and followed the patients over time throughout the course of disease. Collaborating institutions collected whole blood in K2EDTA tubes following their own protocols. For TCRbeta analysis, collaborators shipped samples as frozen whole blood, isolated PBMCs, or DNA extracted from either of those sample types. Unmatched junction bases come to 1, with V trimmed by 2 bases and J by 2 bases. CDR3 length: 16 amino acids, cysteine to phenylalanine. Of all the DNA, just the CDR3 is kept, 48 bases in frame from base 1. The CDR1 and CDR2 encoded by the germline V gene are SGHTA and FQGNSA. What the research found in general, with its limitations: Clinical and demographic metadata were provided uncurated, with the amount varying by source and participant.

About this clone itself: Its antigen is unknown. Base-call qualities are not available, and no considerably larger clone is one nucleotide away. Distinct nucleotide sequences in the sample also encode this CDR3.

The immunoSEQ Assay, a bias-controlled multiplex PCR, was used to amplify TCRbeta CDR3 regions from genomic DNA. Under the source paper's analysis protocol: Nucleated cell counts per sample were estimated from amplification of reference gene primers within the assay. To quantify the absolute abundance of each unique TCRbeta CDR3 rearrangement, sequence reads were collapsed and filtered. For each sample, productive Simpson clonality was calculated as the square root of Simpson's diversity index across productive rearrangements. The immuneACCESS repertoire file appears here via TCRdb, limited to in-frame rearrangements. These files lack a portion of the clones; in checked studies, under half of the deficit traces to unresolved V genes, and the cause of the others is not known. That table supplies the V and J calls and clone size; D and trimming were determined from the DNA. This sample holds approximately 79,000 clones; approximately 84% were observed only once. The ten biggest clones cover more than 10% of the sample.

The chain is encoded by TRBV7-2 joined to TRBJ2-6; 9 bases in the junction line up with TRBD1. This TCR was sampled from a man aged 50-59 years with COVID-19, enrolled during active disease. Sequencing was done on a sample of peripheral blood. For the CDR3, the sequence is CASSLTGGAGANVLTF. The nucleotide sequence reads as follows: TGTGCCAGCAGCTTAACAGGGGGCGCTGGGGCCAACGTCCTGACTTTC.